The rows below give T cell receptor beta chains drawn from one sample of a study of T cell responses to AZD1222 COVID-19 vaccine. Produced via immunoSEQ multiplex PCR; TCRdb's table is partial and in-frame only. The sample yields about 75,000 clones, 70% to 90% seen once. The source was peripheral blood, collected 28 days after the second dose of the MenACWY control vaccine. These receptors all stem from an adult who received the MenACWY meningococcal vaccine as a control. CDR3s include the opening cysteine and the closing phenylalanine or tryptophan. D genes are given only for firm matches. Clone size is not always given. Where it is, it says once, few, many or a class for expanded clones.

V	size	J	D	CDR3	DNA
TRBV12-3/TRBV12-4	.	TRBJ2-2	.	CASSPQDGGELFF	TGTGCCAGCAGTCCCCAGGACGGCGGGGAGCTGTTTTTT
TRBV5-1	.	TRBJ2-7	TRBD2	CASRKALAGEEQYF	TGCGCCAGCAGGAAGGCACTAGCGGGGGAAGAGCAGTACTTC
TRBV19	.	TRBJ1-5	.	CASSRNWDGVSTPQHF	TGTGCCAGTAGTAGAAACTGGGACGGTGTGTCGACGCCCCAGCATTTT
TRBV6-5	.	TRBJ1-1	.	CASSSGTTEAFF	TGTGCCAGCAGCTCAGGGACCACTGAAGCTTTCTTT
TRBV13	few	TRBJ1-1	.	CASSLSRRTEAFF	TGTGCCAGCAGCTTAAGCAGGCGCACTGAAGCTTTCTTT
TRBV19	.	TRBJ1-1	.	CASIRTPGGTEAFF	TGTGCCAGTATCCGGACCCCTGGAGGCACTGAAGCTTTCTTT
TRBV5-1	.	TRBJ2-7	.	CASSPDILYEQYF	TGCGCCAGCAGCCCGGACATCCTCTACGAGCAGTACTTC
TRBV27	.	TRBJ2-7	.	CASSLDYRGVAEQYF	TGTGCCAGCAGTTTGGATTACAGAGGGGTAGCCGAGCAGTACTTC
TRBV9	.	TRBJ2-1	.	CASSVDQGRGNEQFF	TGTGCCAGCAGCGTAGACCAGGGCAGGGGCAATGAGCAGTTCTTC
TRBV4-2	.	TRBJ1-1	.	CASSLTRERGGTEAFF	TGTGCCAGCAGCCTTACAAGGGAACGGGGGGGCACTGAAGCTTTCTTT